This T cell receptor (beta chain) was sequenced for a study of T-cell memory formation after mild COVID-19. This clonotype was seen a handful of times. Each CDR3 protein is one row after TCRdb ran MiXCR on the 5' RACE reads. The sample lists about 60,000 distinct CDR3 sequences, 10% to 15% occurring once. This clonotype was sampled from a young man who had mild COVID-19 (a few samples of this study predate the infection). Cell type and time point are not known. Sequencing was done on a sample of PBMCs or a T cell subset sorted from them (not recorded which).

The CDR3: CASSLGPGVGETQYF. In DNA form, the CDR3 reads TGTGCCAGCAGCCTAGGCCCGGGCGTTGGAGAGACCCAGTACTTC. The rearrangement joins TRBV7-3 to TRBJ2-5; D gene unclear. Germline V gives CDR1 SGHTA, CDR2 FQGTGA. The CDR3 is 15 residues long. Trimming cost V 5 bases and J 4 bases, with 17 bases left between them.